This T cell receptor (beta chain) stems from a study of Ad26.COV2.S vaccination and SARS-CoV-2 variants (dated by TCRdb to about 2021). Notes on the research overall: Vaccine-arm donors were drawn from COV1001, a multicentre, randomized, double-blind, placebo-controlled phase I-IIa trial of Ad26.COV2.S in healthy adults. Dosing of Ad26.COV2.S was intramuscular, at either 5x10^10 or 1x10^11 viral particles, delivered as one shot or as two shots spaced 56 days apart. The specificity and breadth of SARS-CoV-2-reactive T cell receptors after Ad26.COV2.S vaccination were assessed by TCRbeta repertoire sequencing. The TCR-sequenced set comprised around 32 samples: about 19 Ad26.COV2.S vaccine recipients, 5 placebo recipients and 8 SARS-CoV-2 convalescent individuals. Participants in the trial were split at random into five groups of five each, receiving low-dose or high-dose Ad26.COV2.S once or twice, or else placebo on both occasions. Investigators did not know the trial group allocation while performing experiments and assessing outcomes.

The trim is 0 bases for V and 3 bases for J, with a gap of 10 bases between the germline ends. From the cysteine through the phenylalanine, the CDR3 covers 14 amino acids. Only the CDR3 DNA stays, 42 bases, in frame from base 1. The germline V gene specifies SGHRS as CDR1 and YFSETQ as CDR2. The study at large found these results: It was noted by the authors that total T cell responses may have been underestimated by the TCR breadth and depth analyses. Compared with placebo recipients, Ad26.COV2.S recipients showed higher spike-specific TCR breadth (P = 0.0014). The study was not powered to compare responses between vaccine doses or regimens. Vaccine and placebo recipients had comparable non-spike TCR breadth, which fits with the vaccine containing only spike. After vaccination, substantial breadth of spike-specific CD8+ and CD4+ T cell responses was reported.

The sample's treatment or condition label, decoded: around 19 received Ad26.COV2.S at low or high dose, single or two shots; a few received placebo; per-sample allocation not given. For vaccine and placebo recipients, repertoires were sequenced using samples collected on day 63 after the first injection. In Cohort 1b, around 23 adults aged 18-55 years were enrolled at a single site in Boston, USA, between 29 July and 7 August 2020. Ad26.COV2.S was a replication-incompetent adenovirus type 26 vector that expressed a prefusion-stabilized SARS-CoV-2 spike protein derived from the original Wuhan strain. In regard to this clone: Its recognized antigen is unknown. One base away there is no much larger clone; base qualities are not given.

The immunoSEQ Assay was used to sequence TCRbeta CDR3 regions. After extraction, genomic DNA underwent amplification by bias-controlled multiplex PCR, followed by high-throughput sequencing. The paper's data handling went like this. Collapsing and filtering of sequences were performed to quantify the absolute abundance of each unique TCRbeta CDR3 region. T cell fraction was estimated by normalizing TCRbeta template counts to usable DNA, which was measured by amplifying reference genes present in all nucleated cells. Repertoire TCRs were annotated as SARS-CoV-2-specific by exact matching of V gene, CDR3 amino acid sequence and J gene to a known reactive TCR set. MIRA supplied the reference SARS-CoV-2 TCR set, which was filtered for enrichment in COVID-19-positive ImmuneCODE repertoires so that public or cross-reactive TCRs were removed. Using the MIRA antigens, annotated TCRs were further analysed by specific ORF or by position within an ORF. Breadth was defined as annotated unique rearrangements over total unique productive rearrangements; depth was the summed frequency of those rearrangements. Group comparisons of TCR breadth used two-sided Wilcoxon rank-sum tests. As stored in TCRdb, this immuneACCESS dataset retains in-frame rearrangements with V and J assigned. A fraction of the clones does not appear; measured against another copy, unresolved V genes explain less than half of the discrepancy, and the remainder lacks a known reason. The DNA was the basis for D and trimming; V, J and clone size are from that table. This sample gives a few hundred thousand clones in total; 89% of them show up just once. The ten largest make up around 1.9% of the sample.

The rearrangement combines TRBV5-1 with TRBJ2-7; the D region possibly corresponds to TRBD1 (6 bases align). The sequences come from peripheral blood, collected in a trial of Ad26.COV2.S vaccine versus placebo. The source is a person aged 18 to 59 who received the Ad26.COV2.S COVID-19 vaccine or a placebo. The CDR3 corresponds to CASSLARGGYEQYF. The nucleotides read TGCGCCAGCAGCTTGGCCCGAGGGGGCTACGAGCAGTACTTC.